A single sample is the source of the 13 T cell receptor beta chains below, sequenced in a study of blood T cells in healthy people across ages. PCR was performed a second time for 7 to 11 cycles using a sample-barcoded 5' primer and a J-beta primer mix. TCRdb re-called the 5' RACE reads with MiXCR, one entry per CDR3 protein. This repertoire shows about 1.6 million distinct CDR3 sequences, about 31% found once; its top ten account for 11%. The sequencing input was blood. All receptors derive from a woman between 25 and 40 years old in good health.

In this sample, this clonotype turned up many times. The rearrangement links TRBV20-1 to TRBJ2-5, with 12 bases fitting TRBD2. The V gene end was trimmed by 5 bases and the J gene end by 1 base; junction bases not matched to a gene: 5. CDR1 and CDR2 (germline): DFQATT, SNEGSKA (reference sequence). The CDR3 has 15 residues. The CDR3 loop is CSASTSGGPQETQYF. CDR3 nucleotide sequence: TGCAGTGCTTCGACTAGCGGGGGACCCCAAGAGACCCAGTACTTC.

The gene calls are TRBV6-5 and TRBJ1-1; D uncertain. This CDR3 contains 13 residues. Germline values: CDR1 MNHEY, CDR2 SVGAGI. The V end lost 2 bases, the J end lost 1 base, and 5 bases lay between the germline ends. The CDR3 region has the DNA TGTGCCAGCAGTTACCCTAAGAACACTGAAGCTTTCTTT. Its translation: CASSYPKNTEAFF.

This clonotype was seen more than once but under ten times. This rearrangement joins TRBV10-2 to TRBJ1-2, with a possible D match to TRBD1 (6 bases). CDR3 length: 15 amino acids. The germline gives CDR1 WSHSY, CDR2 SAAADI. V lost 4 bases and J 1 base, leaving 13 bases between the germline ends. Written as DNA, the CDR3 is TGCGCCAGCAGTGGCAGGGGCCACGATAACTATGGCTACACCTTC. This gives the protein CASSGRGHDNYGYTF.

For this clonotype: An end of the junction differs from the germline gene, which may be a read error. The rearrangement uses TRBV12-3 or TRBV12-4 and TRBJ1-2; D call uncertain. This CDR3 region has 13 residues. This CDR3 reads CTSSFDTPHGYTF. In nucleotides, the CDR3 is TGTACCAGCAGTTTTGACACGCCGCATGGCTACACCTTC.

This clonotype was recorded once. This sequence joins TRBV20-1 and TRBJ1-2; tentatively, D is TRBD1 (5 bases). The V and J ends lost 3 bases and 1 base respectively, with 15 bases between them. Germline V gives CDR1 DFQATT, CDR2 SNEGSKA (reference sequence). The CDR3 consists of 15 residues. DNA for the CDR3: TGCAGTGCTAGGGAGGTGGGGGTCCTTAACTATGGCTACACCTTC. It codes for CSAREVGVLNYGYTF.

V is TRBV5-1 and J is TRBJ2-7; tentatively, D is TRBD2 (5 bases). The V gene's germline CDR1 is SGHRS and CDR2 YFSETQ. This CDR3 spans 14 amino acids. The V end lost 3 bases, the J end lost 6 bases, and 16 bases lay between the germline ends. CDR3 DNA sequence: TGCGCCAGCAGCTCGACGGCGGGTCAATTCGAGCAGTACTTC. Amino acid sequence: CASSSTAGQFEQYF.

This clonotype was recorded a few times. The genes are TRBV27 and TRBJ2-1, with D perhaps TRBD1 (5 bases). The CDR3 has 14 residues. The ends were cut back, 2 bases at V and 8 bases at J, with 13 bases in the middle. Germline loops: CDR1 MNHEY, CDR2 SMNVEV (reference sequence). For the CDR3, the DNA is TGTGCCAGCAGTTTACTAACTATGGGGCATGAGCAGTTCTTC. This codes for CASSLLTMGHEQFF.

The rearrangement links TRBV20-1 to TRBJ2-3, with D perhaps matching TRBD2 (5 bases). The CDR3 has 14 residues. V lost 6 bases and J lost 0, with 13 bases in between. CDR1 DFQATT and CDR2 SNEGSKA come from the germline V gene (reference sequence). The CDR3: CSALEGRSTDTQYF. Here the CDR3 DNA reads TGCAGTGCCCTAGAGGGCAGGAGCACAGATACGCAGTATTTT.

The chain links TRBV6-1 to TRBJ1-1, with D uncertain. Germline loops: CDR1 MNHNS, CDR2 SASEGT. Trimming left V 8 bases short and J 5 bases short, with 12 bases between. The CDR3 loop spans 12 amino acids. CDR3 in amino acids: CASARSGTEAFF. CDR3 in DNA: TGTGCCAGCGCCCGGTCCGGGACTGAAGCTTTCTTT.

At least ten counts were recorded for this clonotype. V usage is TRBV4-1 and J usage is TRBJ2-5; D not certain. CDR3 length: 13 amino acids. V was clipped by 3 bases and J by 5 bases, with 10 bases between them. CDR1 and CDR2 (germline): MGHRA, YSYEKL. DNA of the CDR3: TGCGCCAGCAGCCAGGCAGGATCGGAGACCCAGTACTTC. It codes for CASSQAGSETQYF.

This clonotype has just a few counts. The CDR3 loop is CASSASGTEYTRSTDTQYF. The DNA for the CDR3 is TGTGCCAGCAGCGCATCCGGGACTGAATACACCCGAAGCACAGATACGCAGTATTTT. V and J are TRBV11-2 and TRBJ2-3; tentatively, D is TRBD2 (6 bases). The CDR3 extends over 19 amino acids. V was trimmed by 5 bases and J by 0 bases, leaving 24 bases between them. Germline assignment: CDR1 SGHAT and CDR2 FQNNGV. The entire variable domain, with the rest obtained from reference TRBV11-2 and TRBJ2-3, is as follows: EAGVAQSPRYKIIEKRQSVAFWCNPISGHATLYWYQQILGQGPKLLIQFQNNGVVDDSQLPKDRFSAERLKGVDSTLKIQPAKLEDSAVYLCASSASGTEYTRSTDTQYFGPGTRLTVL.

CDR3: CASSRAGGRETQYF. In DNA, the CDR3 is TGTGCCAGCAGTAGGGCGGGGGGCCGAGAGACCCAGTACTTC. This chain connects TRBV27 to TRBJ2-5, with 8 bases identical to TRBD2. Germline V CDR1 and CDR2: MNHEY, SMNVEV (reference sequence). This CDR3 comprises 14 residues. The junction had 6 bases not matched to a gene; V was cut back by 5 bases and J by 4 bases.

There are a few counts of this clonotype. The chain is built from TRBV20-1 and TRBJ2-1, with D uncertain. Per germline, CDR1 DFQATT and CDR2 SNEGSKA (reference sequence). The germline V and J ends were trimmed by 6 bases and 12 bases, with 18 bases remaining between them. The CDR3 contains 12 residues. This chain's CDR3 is CSARVRPGGQFF. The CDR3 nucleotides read TGCAGTGCCCGCGTTCGACCCGGCGGGCAGTTCTTC.